This T cell receptor (beta chain) appears in the sequencing data of a study of T cell responses to AZD1222 COVID-19 vaccine. About the research overall: Analysis merged second doses at about 4 or about 12 weeks.

As concerns this clone: Its cognate antigen is unknown.

The study, taken as a whole, reports: Clonal diversity was possibly underestimated; the donors were predominantly white British and more often female.

Using immunoSEQ multiplex PCR, the repertoire was profiled, and TCRdb retains in-frame clones only, with some absent. The sample consists of over 85,000 clones, roughly 87% of them appearing once. Germline lookup yields CDR1 SGHTA and CDR2 FQGNSA. The CDR3 has 13 residues. Germline trimming cut 7 bases from V and 6 bases from J; bases unmatched to any gene: 5. This TCR came from an adult in good health. The sample was peripheral blood, taken on day 0 of AZD1222 vaccination. The gene calls are TRBV7-2 and TRBJ2-1, with TRBD2 identical over 8 bases. CDR3 in DNA: TGTGCCAGCAATCTTAGCGGGGCCAATGAGCAGTTCTTC. Translation: CASNLSGANEQFF.